What follows are 4 T cell receptor beta chains derived from one specimen sequenced in a study of cytomegalovirus exposure and HLA in healthy donors. This PCR relied on a set of 60 Vbeta primers and 13 Jbeta primers. Libraries were prepared by immunoSEQ multiplex PCR; TCRdb keeps only in-frame clonotypes and omits some of them. The sample yields around 120,000 clones, roughly 62% seen once. The sample taken for sequencing was PBMCs. These receptors all stem from a man in his thirties or forties in good health and CMV-seropositive.

This clone came up once. The V and J genes are TRBV18 and TRBJ1-3, with a tentative D call TRBD1 (5 bases). This CDR3 region has 17 residues. The germline V gene has CDR1 KGHSH and CDR2 LQKENI. V shed 3 bases and J shed 0 bases, with 15 bases lying between them. The CDR3 DNA reads TGTGCCAGCTCACCCAGGGATCCCTCTCTCTCTGGAAACACCATATATTTT. Protein: CASSPRDPSLSGNTIYF.

The rearrangement links TRBV7-8 to TRBJ2-3, with 9 nucleotides matching TRBD2. V gave up 2 bases and J gave up 0 bases; unmatched junction bases: 9. The CDR3 loop spans 18 amino acids. Germline V lookup: CDR1 SGHVS, CDR2 FQNEAQ. The CDR3 DNA reads TGTGCCAGCAGCTTAAATATGGCGGGAGGGCCGAGCACAGATACGCAGTATTTT. As protein: CASSLNMAGGPSTDTQYF.

This chain joins TRBV6-1 and TRBJ2-1, with 7 nucleotides matching TRBD2. Per the germline V gene, CDR1 is MNHNS and CDR2 is SASEGT. The CDR3 runs to 16 residues. V gave up 2 bases and J gave up 4 bases; unmatched junction bases: 8. CDR3 coding DNA: TGTGCCAGCAGTGAATGGGGAGGGGACGTTTACAATGAGCAGTTCTTC. It translates to CASSEWGGDVYNEQFF.

V is TRBV4-3 and J is TRBJ1-4, with D possibly matching TRBD1 (6 bases). V was clipped by 1 base and J by 8 bases, with 17 bases between them. The CDR3 consists of 16 residues. CDR1 LGHNA and CDR2 YSLEER come from the germline V gene. The CDR3 DNA sequence: TGCGCCAGCAGCCAAGGAGGAGGGAGGGGGGGGGAAAAACTGTTTTTT. Translating gives CASSQGGGRGGEKLFF.